These 19 T cell receptor beta chains were sequenced from one sample in a study of blood T cell repertoires in COVID-19. Libraries were prepared by immunoSEQ multiplex PCR; TCRdb keeps only in-frame clonotypes and omits some of them. The sample carries tens of thousands of clones, 70% to 90% recorded once. Sequencing used peripheral blood. The source is a human donor in a cohort sampled during active COVID-19.

This chain links TRBV5-4 with TRBJ2-7; D possibly corresponds to TRBD2 (5 bases). Trimming stripped 6 bases from V and 5 bases from J, with 15 bases between. Germline-derived CDR1 and CDR2 are SGHNT and YYREEE (reference sequence). The CDR3 contains 13 residues. CDR3 nucleotide sequence: TGTGCCAGCACGGGCGAGGGTATGAACGAGCAGTACTTC. Protein product: CASTGEGMNEQYF.

The chain couples TRBV9 to TRBJ1-2; D remains ambiguous. Trimming shortened V by 3 bases and J by 2 bases, and 14 bases separated the two germline ends. The length of the CDR3 is 15 residues. The germline CDR1 and CDR2 sequences are SGDLS and YYNGEE. Here the CDR3 DNA reads TGTGCCAGCAGCGCCTGGGTCGGGAGCAACTATGGCTACACCTTC. Protein: CASSAWVGSNYGYTF.

The chain joins TRBV29-1 to TRBJ2-5; the D gene is possibly TRBD1 (5 bases). The V end was cut by 4 bases, the J end by 7 bases, with 10 bases between. This CDR3 contains 11 residues. Germline lookup yields CDR1 SQVTM and CDR2 ANQGSEA. In DNA form, the CDR3 reads TGCAGCGTTGTAGAAACAGGGACCCAGTACTTC. It encodes CSVVETGTQYF.

The chain carries TRBV4-2 and TRBJ2-1, with 14 bases lining up with TRBD2. In germline, CDR1 is LGHNA, CDR2 YNFKEQ. This CDR3 comprises 14 residues. Trimming removed 6 bases from V and 14 bases from J; junction bases left unmatched: 9. The CDR3 DNA reads TGTGCCAGCAGTCCCGGGACTAGCGGGGGCCTGGAGTTCTTC. It yields the protein CASSPGTSGGLEFF.

This chain joins TRBV28 and TRBJ2-7, with a weak D call TRBD2 (6 bases). Trimming left V 5 bases short and J 5 bases short, with 10 bases between. The CDR3 length is 12 residues. CDR1 MDHEN and CDR2 SYDVKM come from the germline V gene. The CDR3 spells CASSLQRDEQYF. The CDR3 coding sequence is TGTGCCAGCAGTCTCCAGCGGGACGAGCAGTACTTC.

The chain employs TRBV19 and TRBJ2-2; 11 bases line up with TRBD2. V trimming: 3 bases; J trimming: 5 bases; junction bases outside the gene matches: 5. CDR3 length equals 16 residues. Germline-derived CDR1 and CDR2 are LNHDA and SQIVND (reference sequence). The DNA of the CDR3 is TGTGCCAGTAGTATGGCTAGCGGGGGGCGGACCGGGGAGCTGTTTTTT. Amino acids: CASSMASGGRTGELFF.

The chain couples TRBV11-2 to TRBJ2-1; no reliable D call. V was trimmed by 1 base and J by 2 bases, leaving 21 bases between them. This CDR3 contains 19 residues. Germline loops: CDR1 SGHAT, CDR2 FQNNGV. The CDR3 nucleotides are TGTGCCAGCAGCTTAGTCCCAGGTTACCTCCTCCAAGCCTACAATGAGCAGTTCTTC. This gives the protein CASSLVPGYLLQAYNEQFF.

This clone was seen just once. V is TRBV7-6 and J is TRBJ2-1; unclear D gene. The CDR3 has 15 residues. Germline V gives CDR1 SGHVS, CDR2 FNYEAQ. The V end lost 1 base, the J end lost 9 bases, and 16 bases lay between the germline ends. In DNA form, the CDR3 reads TGTGCCAGCAGCTTAGGTTATCAGCTCGCGGTTGAGCAGTTCTTC. Translation: CASSLGYQLAVEQFF.

This chain joins TRBV7-9 and TRBJ2-7; 12 bases match TRBD2. The CDR3 is 15 amino acids. The V and J ends lost 4 bases and 4 bases, in that order; junction bases with no gene match: 5. The V gene's germline CDR1 is SEHNR and CDR2 FQNEAQ (reference sequence). This CDR3 reads CASSSRTSGTYEQYF. The CDR3 coding sequence is TGTGCCAGCAGCTCTAGGACTAGCGGGACGTACGAGCAGTACTTC.

For the CDR3, the DNA is TGTGCCAGCAGCAGACCACTACGGATTAATTCACCCCTCCACTTT. Translating it yields CASSRPLRINSPLHF. The genes are TRBV21-1 and TRBJ1-6. TRBV21-1 is marked as a pseudogene. The CDR3 contains 15 residues.

The rearrangement joins TRBV7-8 to TRBJ1-2; D is perhaps TRBD1 (6 bases). Germline lookup yields CDR1 SGHVS and CDR2 FQNEAQ. The CDR3 extends over 15 amino acids. V was clipped by 5 bases and J by 3 bases, with 16 bases between them. CDR3 sequence reads: CASSDPGDTDYGYTF. The DNA of the CDR3 is TGTGCCAGCAGCGACCCAGGGGATACGGACTATGGCTACACCTTC. Drawing the rest from reference TRBV7-8 and TRBJ1-2, the complete variable domain is GAGVSQSPRYKVAKRGQDVALRCDPISGHVSLFWYQQALGQGPEFLTYFQNEAQLDKSGLPSDRFFAERPEGSVSTLKIQRTQQEDSAVYLCASSDPGDTDYGYTFGSGTRLTVV.

This sequence joins TRBV7-2 and TRBJ2-7, with 8 bases aligning to TRBD2. CDR3 length equals 15 residues. With 4 bases clipped from V and 3 bases from J, the junction kept 8 bases outside the gene matches. Germline V CDR1 and CDR2: SGHTA, FQGNSA. DNA for the CDR3: TGTGCCAGCAGCTCCCGGACTAGCCGGGGCTACGAGCAGTACTTC. The encoded protein is CASSSRTSRGYEQYF.

This clone has only one observation. The V call is TRBV6-2 or TRBV6-3, the J call TRBJ2-7, with D possibly matching TRBD1 (6 bases). V dropped 5 bases and J dropped 3 bases, with 8 bases sitting between them. The CDR3 consists of 12 residues. The germline CDR1 and CDR2 sequences are MNHEY and SVGEGT. The CDR3 nucleotides are TGTGCCAGCAGTGGGGACATCTACGAGCAGTACTTC. This gives the protein CASSGDIYEQYF.

The chain has TRBV3-1 (or the pseudogene TRBV3-2) and TRBJ1-3; 7 bases are a match to TRBD1. The V and J ends lost 3 bases and 2 bases, in that order; junction bases with no gene match: 10. The CDR3 totals 17 residues. Germline CDR1 is LGHDT and CDR2 is YNNKEL (reference sequence). In DNA form, the CDR3 reads TGTGCCAGCAGCCAGGGGGCAGGGGGGAAAGCTGGAAACACCATATATTTT. Its translation: CASSQGAGGKAGNTIYF.

J is TRBJ1-2 and V is TRBV4-3; TRBD1 is a possible D gene (6 bases). The CDR3 sequence is 14 residues long. Germline V CDR1 and CDR2: LGHNA, YSLEER. V gave up 3 bases and J gave up 3 bases, with 11 bases separating them. The DNA for the CDR3 is TGCGCCAGCAGCCACCGACAGGCGTACTATGGCTACACCTTC. This encodes CASSHRQAYYGYTF.

This sequence joins TRBV13 and TRBJ2-7; 12 positions agree with TRBD2. Germline CDR1 PRHDT, CDR2 FYEKMQ (reference sequence). Germline trimming cut 5 bases from V and 4 bases from J; bases unmatched to any gene: 6. This CDR3 contains 15 residues. CDR3 coding DNA: TGTGCCAGCAGCGTAAGGACTAGCGGGATATACGAGCAGTACTTC. It is translated as CASSVRTSGIYEQYF.

J is TRBJ1-2 and V is TRBV21-1; the table calls TRBD1, which could not be checked here. TRBV21-1 is termed a pseudogene. This CDR3 comprises 23 residues. The CDR3 sequence is CASSKGGCSGTGAPKLANYGYTF. In DNA, the CDR3 is TGTGCCAGCAGCAAAGGCGGTTGTAGCGGGACAGGGGCCCCAAAGTTAGCTAACTATGGCTACACCTTC.

This clone was counted only a few times. J is TRBJ2-7 and V is TRBV3-1 (or the pseudogene TRBV3-2); TRBD1 might be the D (6 bases). V lost 4 bases, J lost 1 base, and 8 bases lay in between. The CDR3 consists of 13 residues. Germline V CDR1 and CDR2: LGHDT, YNNKEL (reference sequence). The CDR3 region is CASSRDMSYEQYF. CDR3 nucleotides: TGTGCCAGCAGCCGGGACATGTCCTACGAGCAGTACTTC.

This rearrangement joins TRBV19 to TRBJ2-7; TRBD1 might be the D (6 bases). Trimming stripped 3 bases from V and 3 bases from J, with 12 bases between. CDR1 and CDR2 from the germline V gene are LNHDA and SQIVND (reference sequence). This CDR3 comprises 14 residues. This CDR3 is CASSIDQGNYEQYF. The CDR3 nucleotides are TGTGCCAGTAGTATCGACCAGGGGAACTACGAGCAGTACTTC.